The next 29 T cell receptor beta chains were all read from a single sample in a study of control samples from healthy donors and cancer patients. Data came from immunoSEQ multiplex PCR; TCRdb stores just in-frame clones and leaves some out. In the table there are tens of thousands of clones, roughly 78% of which are singletons. Sequencing was carried out using blood. All receptors derive from a woman aged 55-69 years in good health.

The chain combines TRBV28 with TRBJ1-2, with 7 bases fitting TRBD1. J gave up 1 base and V 3 bases, and 5 bases lay outside the gene matches. There are 15 residues in the CDR3. CDR1 MDHEN and CDR2 SYDVKM come from the germline V gene. CDR3 sequence: CASSFRDRYNYGYTF. Here the CDR3 DNA reads TGTGCCAGCAGTTTTAGGGACAGATATAACTATGGCTACACCTTC.

The rearrangement uses TRBV3-1 (or the pseudogene TRBV3-2) and TRBJ1-4; no reliable D call. The V gene's germline CDR1 is LGHDT and CDR2 YNNKEL (reference sequence). The CDR3 has 12 amino acids. Trimming left V 4 bases short and J 8 bases short, with 8 bases between. The CDR3 nucleotides are TGTGCCAGCAGCCCAAGATCCGAAAAACTGTTTTTT. This encodes CASSPRSEKLFF.

The rearrangement uses TRBV11-2 and TRBJ2-7; 7 nucleotides align to TRBD2. Unmatched junction bases numbered 3, after V lost 1 base and J lost 3 bases. CDR1 is SGHAT and CDR2 is FQNNGV in the germline V gene. The length of the CDR3 is 14 residues. CDR3 amino acids: CASSLVGGDYEQYF. The CDR3 DNA is TGTGCCAGCAGCTTAGTGGGGGGGGACTACGAGCAGTACTTC.

This clone was counted once. The chain couples TRBV27 to TRBJ1-1; a weak D match, TRBD1 (6 bases). Germline V gene sequence: CDR1 MNHEY, CDR2 SMNVEV (reference sequence). The CDR3 consists of 14 residues. V lost 3 bases, J lost 5 bases, and 13 bases lay in between. CDR3 region: CASSFQGQGTEAFF. The CDR3 nucleotides read TGTGCCAGCAGTTTCCAGGGACAAGGGACTGAAGCTTTCTTT.

This clone appeared a single time. The V gene is TRBV10-2, the J gene TRBJ1-3; D ambiguous. The CDR3 is made up of 14 amino acids. Trimming took off 0 bases at V and 4 bases at J, with 7 bases between the two ends. Germline V gene data show CDR1 as WSHSY and CDR2 as SAAADI. The CDR3 protein is CASSESSFGNTIYF. The CDR3 nucleotides read TGCGCCAGCAGTGAGTCGAGTTTCGGAAACACCATATATTTT.

The chain uses TRBV29-1 and TRBJ2-7, with 7 bases matching TRBD1. The CDR3 covers 13 residues. J lost 4 bases, V lost 5 bases, and 8 bases had no gene match. The germline V gene encodes CDR1 SQVTM and CDR2 ANQGSEA. CDR3 coding DNA: TGCAGCGTTTTCGACAGGGTTGCGTACGAGCAGTACTTC. Its translation is CSVFDRVAYEQYF.

This clone occurred once. The chain links TRBV2 to TRBJ1-2; tentative D call: TRBD1 (6 bases). Germline V gene data show CDR1 as SNHLY and CDR2 as FYNNEI. Deletions cut 11 bases from V and 3 bases from J, with 16 bases between. This CDR3 has 13 residues. As DNA, the CDR3 is TGTGCCGGGCTGCAGGGGCGCGACTATGGCTACACCTTC. It specifies CAGLQGRDYGYTF.

This chain connects TRBV18 to TRBJ1-4; TRBD1 aligns across 7 bases. Germline trimming cut 6 bases from V and 5 bases from J; bases unmatched to any gene: 6. The CDR3 runs to 14 residues. Germline assignment: CDR1 KGHSH and CDR2 LQKENI. As DNA, the CDR3 is TGTGCCAGCTCCTGGACAGGCATAAATGAAAAACTGTTTTTT. Translation: CASSWTGINEKLFF.

This clone came up once. The chain links TRBV19 to TRBJ2-5, with D possibly being TRBD1 (6 bases). Germline lookup yields CDR1 LNHDA and CDR2 SQIVND (reference sequence). V lost 5 bases, J lost 5 bases, and 15 bases lay in between. The CDR3 has 14 amino acids. The CDR3 reads CASSLQGVGETQYF. CDR3 nucleotides: TGTGCCAGTAGTCTACAGGGAGTGGGGGAGACCCAGTACTTC.

The chain carries TRBV11-2 and TRBJ1-1, with TRBD1 as a possible D gene (5 bases). Germline V gene data show CDR1 as SGHAT and CDR2 as FQNNGV. Between the trimmed V and J ends, which lost 1 base and 2 bases, there was a span of 11 bases. This CDR3 is 15 amino acids long. The CDR3 protein is CASSLVRGSNTEAFF. In DNA, the CDR3 is TGTGCCAGCAGCTTAGTGCGGGGGAGCAACACTGAAGCTTTCTTT.

V and J are TRBV6-5 and TRBJ2-1; D is perhaps TRBD2 (5 bases). V was cut by 7 bases and J by 0 bases, with 13 bases left in between. The CDR3 has 15 residues. Germline V gene lookup returns CDR1 MNHEY and CDR2 SVGAGI. In DNA form, the CDR3 reads TGTGCCAGCACCGGACTCGCGGACTCCTACAATGAGCAGTTCTTC. Amino acids: CASTGLADSYNEQFF.

The chain links TRBV12-3 or TRBV12-4 to TRBJ2-7; D not resolved. Trimming pared 6 bases from V and 2 bases from J, leaving 11 bases between. The CDR3 consists of 13 residues. The CDR3 sequence: CASSLSPAYEQYF. CDR3 DNA sequence: TGTGCCAGCAGCCTTTCCCCCGCCTACGAGCAGTACTTC.

The V gene is TRBV10-3, the J gene TRBJ2-7; tentatively, D is TRBD1 (5 bases). Trimming took off 4 bases at V and 2 bases at J, with 12 bases between the two ends. Germline-derived CDR1 and CDR2 are ENHRY and SYGVKD. The length of the CDR3 is 14 residues. The CDR3: CAISGGEFTYEQYF. The CDR3 nucleotides read TGTGCCATCAGTGGGGGCGAGTTCACCTACGAGCAGTACTTC.

This chain connects TRBV6-1 to TRBJ1-5; D gene uncertain. The CDR3 length is 14 residues. Trimming stripped 2 bases from V and 11 bases from J, with 16 bases between. CDR1 MNHNS and CDR2 SASEGT come from the germline V gene. CDR3 sequence reads: CASSEKMGGRSQHF. The CDR3 nucleotides read TGTGCCAGCAGTGAAAAAATGGGCGGGAGGTCCCAGCATTTT.

The rearrangement joins TRBV24-1 to TRBJ2-7; D remains ambiguous. V lost 0 bases, J lost 2 bases, and 7 bases lay in between. This CDR3 is 14 amino acids long. Germline assignment: CDR1 KGHDR and CDR2 SFDVKD. CDR3 residues: CATSDLYAAYEQYF. CDR3 coding DNA: TGTGCCACCAGTGATTTGTACGCCGCCTACGAGCAGTACTTC.

The chain uses TRBV7-2 and TRBJ2-7; TRBD2 matches at 9 bases. After removal of 3 bases from V and 5 bases from J, the junction contained 5 bases not matched to a gene. Germline CDR1 SGHTA, CDR2 FQGNSA. This CDR3 is built from 14 residues. CDR3: CASSFRGGANEQYF. The DNA of the CDR3 is TGTGCCAGCAGCTTTCGCGGGGGGGCAAACGAGCAGTACTTC.

The rearrangement uses TRBV11-2 and TRBJ1-2; D is unresolved. CDR3 length equals 13 residues. CDR1 SGHAT and CDR2 FQNNGV come from the germline V gene. V was clipped by 5 bases and J by 4 bases, with 11 bases between them. The DNA of the CDR3 is TGTGCCAGCAGCATCGACACGGGCTATGGCTACACCTTC. This translates into CASSIDTGYGYTF.

The genes are TRBV7-8 and TRBJ2-1, with 10 bases identical to TRBD2. V trimming: 5 bases; J trimming: 4 bases; junction bases outside the gene matches: 8. Per germline, CDR1 SGHVS and CDR2 FQNEAQ. This CDR3 spans 16 amino acids. The CDR3 bases are TGTGCCAGCAGCCCCATTAGCGGGGGGCCGTACAATGAGCAGTTCTTC. Amino acid sequence: CASSPISGGPYNEQFF.

The V and J genes are TRBV5-4 and TRBJ2-1, with D maybe TRBD2 (5 bases). CDR3 length equals 11 residues. V dropped 0 bases and J dropped 10 bases, with 5 bases sitting between them. Germline lookup yields CDR1 SGHNT and CDR2 YYREEE (reference sequence). CDR3 in amino acids: CASSLGGEQFF. Here the CDR3 DNA reads TGTGCCAGCAGCTTGGGAGGGGAGCAGTTCTTC.

This clone was observed a handful of times. J is TRBJ1-4 and V is TRBV29-1; no reliable D call. The CDR3 runs 14 residues. The V and J ends lost 5 bases and 3 bases respectively, with 13 bases between them. From germline, CDR1 is SQVTM and CDR2 ANQGSEA. The CDR3 sequence: CSVRGGDSNEKLFF. The CDR3 DNA reads TGCAGCGTTCGCGGCGGAGACTCTAATGAAAAACTGTTTTTT.

The sample holds a few counts of this clone. The chain combines TRBV4-1 with TRBJ2-5; tentative D call: TRBD2 (6 bases). CDR1 MGHRA and CDR2 YSYEKL come from the germline V gene. The V end was cut by 1 base, the J end by 5 bases, with 14 bases between. This CDR3 spans 15 amino acids. CDR3 amino acids: CASSQGWGTYETQYF. CDR3 in DNA: TGCGCCAGCAGCCAAGGTTGGGGGACTTACGAGACCCAGTACTTC.

The chain carries TRBV4-1 and TRBJ1-5, with D maybe TRBD1 (5 bases). Between the trimmed V and J ends, which lost 4 bases and 1 base, there was a span of 14 bases. CDR1 MGHRA and CDR2 YSYEKL come from the germline V gene. This CDR3 spans 16 amino acids. The CDR3 loop reads CASSLIGGMSNQPQHF. In DNA form, the CDR3 reads TGCGCCAGCAGCCTCATCGGGGGTATGAGCAATCAGCCCCAGCATTTT.

This rearrangement joins TRBV3-1 (or the pseudogene TRBV3-2) to TRBJ1-2; 10 positions match TRBD1. Germline-derived CDR1 and CDR2 are LGHDT and YNNKEL (reference sequence). The CDR3 is 16 residues long. V lost 7 bases, J lost 5 bases, and 13 bases stayed unmatched. The CDR3 reads CASNHNLPGQGYGYTF. The CDR3 bases are TGTGCCAGCAACCACAACCTCCCGGGACAGGGGTATGGCTACACCTTC.

In its sample, this clone was seen a few times. This chain links TRBV11-3 with TRBJ2-3, with 8 bases fitting TRBD2. Unmatched junction bases numbered 2, after V lost 3 bases and J lost 3 bases. Germline V CDR1 and CDR2: SGHNT, YENEEA. The CDR3 is 14 residues long. The CDR3 bases are TGTGCCAGCAGCTTTAGCGGGGTAACAGATACGCAGTATTTT. Its translation is CASSFSGVTDTQYF.

V gene TRBV6-5 combines with J gene TRBJ2-1; TRBD1 agrees at 10 bases. Trimming took 5 bases from V and 10 from J; bases not matched to a gene: 8. This CDR3 contains 14 residues. The germline V gene encodes CDR1 MNHEY and CDR2 SVGAGI. The DNA for the CDR3 is TGTGCCAGCAGTCCGGGACAGGGGTGGAGGGAGCAGTTCTTC. This sequence encodes CASSPGQGWREQFF.

The chain combines TRBV6-6 with TRBJ2-2; D is perhaps TRBD2 (5 bases). Germline V lookup: CDR1 MNHNY, CDR2 SVGAGI (reference sequence). The CDR3 has 15 amino acids. The V gene lost 0 bases and the J gene lost 6 bases, with 11 bases spanning the gap. The chain's CDR3 is CASSYSSGFAGELFF. Here the CDR3 DNA reads TGTGCCAGCAGTTACTCTTCGGGATTTGCCGGGGAGCTGTTTTTT.

The chain is built from TRBV18 and TRBJ2-7; 7 nucleotides agree with TRBD1. Per the germline V gene, CDR1 is KGHSH and CDR2 is LQKENI. The CDR3 contains 15 residues. With 0 bases clipped from V and 3 bases from J, the junction kept 5 bases outside the gene matches. The CDR3 region has the DNA TGTGCCAGCTCACCACCTGCAAGGACAGGCTACGAGCAGTACTTC. This gives the protein CASSPPARTGYEQYF.

This clone came up a few times. The gene calls are TRBV5-1 and TRBJ1-3; D remains unclear. There are 13 residues in the CDR3. CDR1 and CDR2 (germline): SGHRS, YFSETQ. Deletions cut 0 bases from V and 4 bases from J, with 5 bases between. CDR3 in amino acids: CASSLGYGNTIYF. CDR3 DNA sequence: TGCGCCAGCAGCTTGGGTTACGGAAACACCATATATTTT.

CDR3 sequence reads: CASSGTPTTQYF. For the CDR3, the DNA is TGTGCCAGCAGTGGGACTCCCACAACGCAGTATTTT. The V call is TRBV12-3 or TRBV12-4, the J call TRBJ2-3; tentative D call: TRBD2 (6 bases). V dropped 5 bases and J dropped 9 bases, with 12 bases sitting between them. CDR3 length equals 12 residues.